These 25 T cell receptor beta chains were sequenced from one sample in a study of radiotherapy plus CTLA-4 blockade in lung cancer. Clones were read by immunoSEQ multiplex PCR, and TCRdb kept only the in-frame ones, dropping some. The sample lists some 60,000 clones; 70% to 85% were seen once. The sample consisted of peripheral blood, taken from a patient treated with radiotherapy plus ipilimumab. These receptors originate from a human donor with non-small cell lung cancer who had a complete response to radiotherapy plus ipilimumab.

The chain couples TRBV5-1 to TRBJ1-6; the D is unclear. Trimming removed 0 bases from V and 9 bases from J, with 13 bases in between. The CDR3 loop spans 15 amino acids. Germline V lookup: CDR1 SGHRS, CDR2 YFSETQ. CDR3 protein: CASSLEGGPGSPLHF. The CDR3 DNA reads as TGCGCCAGCAGCTTGGAGGGAGGGCCAGGTTCACCCCTCCACTTT.

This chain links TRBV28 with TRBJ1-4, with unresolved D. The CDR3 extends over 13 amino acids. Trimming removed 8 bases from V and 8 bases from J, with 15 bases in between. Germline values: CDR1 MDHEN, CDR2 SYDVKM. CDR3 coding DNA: TGTGCCAGCCGTAACTCGAATGCCGAAAAACTGTTTTTT. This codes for CASRNSNAEKLFF. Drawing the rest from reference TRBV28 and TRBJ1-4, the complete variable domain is DVKVTQSSRYLVKRTGEKVFLECVQDMDHENMFWYRQDPGLGLRLIYFSYDVKMKEKGDIPEGYSVSREKKERFSLILESASTNQTSMYLCASRNSNAEKLFFGSGTQLSVL.

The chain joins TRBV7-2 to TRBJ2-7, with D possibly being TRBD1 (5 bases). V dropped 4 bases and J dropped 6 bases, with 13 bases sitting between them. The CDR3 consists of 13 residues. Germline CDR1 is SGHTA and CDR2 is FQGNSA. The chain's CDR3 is CASSSYQGIEQYF. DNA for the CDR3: TGTGCCAGCAGCTCTTACCAGGGTATCGAGCAGTACTTC.

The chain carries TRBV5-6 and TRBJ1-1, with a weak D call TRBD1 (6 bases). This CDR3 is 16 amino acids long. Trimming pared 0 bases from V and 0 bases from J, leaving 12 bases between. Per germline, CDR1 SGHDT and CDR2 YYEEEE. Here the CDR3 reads CASSLATGSMNTEAFF. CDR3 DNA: TGTGCCAGCAGCTTGGCAACAGGGTCCATGAACACTGAAGCTTTCTTT.

CDR3 nucleotide sequence: TGTGCCAGCAGTTACCAGGACAGCCACTACGAGCAGTACTTC. Amino acids: CASSYQDSHYEQYF. The chain joins TRBV6-6 to TRBJ2-7, with D possibly matching TRBD1 (6 bases). Germline V gene data show CDR1 as MNHNY and CDR2 as SVGAGI (reference sequence). The CDR3 runs to 14 residues. Trimming took off 2 bases at V and 3 bases at J, with 11 bases between the two ends.

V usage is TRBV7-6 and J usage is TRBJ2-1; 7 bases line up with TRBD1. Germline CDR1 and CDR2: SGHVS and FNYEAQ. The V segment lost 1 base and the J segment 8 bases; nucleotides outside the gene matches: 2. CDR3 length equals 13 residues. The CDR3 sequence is CASSLGQGDEQFF. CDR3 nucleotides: TGTGCCAGCAGCTTAGGACAGGGCGATGAGCAGTTCTTC.

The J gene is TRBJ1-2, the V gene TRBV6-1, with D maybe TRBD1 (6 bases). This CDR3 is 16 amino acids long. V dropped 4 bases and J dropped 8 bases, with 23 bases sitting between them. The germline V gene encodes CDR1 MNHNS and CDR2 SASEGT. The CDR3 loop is CASSASQGKGVLGYTF. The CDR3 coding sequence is TGTGCCAGCAGTGCATCACAGGGCAAAGGAGTCCTGGGCTACACCTTC.

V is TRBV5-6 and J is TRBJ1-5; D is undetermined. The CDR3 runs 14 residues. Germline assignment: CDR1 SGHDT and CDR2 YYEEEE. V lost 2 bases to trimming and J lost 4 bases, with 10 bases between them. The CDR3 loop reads CASSFSSGNQPQHF. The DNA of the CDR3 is TGTGCCAGCAGCTTTTCTAGTGGAAATCAGCCCCAGCATTTT.

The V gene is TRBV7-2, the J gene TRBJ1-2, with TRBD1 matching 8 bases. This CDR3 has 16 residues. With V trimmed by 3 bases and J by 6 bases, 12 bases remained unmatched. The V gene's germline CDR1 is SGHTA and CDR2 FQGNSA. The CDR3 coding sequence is TGTGCCAGCAGCTTCAACCCCAGCAGGGGGCTCCATGGCTACACCTTC. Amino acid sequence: CASSFNPSRGLHGYTF.

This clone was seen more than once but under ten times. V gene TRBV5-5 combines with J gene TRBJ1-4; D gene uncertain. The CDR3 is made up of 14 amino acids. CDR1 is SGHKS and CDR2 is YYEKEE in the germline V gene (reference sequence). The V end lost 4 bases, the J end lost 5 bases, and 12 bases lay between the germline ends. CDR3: CASSPDRSNEKLFF. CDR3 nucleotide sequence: TGTGCCAGCAGCCCAGATCGGAGCAATGAAAAACTGTTTTTT.

CDR3 amino acids: CASSLNGAGNRAGELFF. The CDR3 nucleotides read TGTGCCAGCAGCTTAAATGGGGCAGGCAATCGGGCCGGGGAGCTGTTTTTT. The chain couples TRBV7-8 to TRBJ2-2; possibly TRBD1 for D (5 bases). Germline-derived CDR1 and CDR2 are SGHVS and FQNEAQ. Trimming pared 2 bases from V and 6 bases from J, leaving 19 bases between. There are 17 residues in the CDR3. The whole variable domain, remainder taken from reference TRBV7-8 and TRBJ2-2, is GAGVSQSPRYKVAKRGQDVALRCDPISGHVSLFWYQQALGQGPEFLTYFQNEAQLDKSGLPSDRFFAERPEGSVSTLKIQRTQQEDSAVYLCASSLNGAGNRAGELFFGEGSRLTVL.

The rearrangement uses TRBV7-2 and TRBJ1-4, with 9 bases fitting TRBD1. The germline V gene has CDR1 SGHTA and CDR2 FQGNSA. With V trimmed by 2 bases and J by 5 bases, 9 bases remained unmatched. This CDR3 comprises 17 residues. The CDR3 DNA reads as TGTGCCAGCAGCTTACGGTTGCTGGACAGGGGAAATGAAAAACTGTTTTTT. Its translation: CASSLRLLDRGNEKLFF.

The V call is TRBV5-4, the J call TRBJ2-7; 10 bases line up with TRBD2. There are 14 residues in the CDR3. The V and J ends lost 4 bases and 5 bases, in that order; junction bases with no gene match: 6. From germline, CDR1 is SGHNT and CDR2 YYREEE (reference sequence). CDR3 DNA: TGTGCCAGCAGCGATCGGACTAGCGGAGACGAGCAGTACGTC. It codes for CASSDRTSGDEQYV.

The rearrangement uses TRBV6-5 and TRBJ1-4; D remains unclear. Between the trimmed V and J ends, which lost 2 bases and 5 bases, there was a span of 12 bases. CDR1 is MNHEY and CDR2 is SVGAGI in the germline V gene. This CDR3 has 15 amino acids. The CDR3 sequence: CASSYGRRVNEKLFF. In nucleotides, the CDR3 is TGTGCCAGCAGTTACGGTCGGAGAGTGAATGAAAAACTGTTTTTT.

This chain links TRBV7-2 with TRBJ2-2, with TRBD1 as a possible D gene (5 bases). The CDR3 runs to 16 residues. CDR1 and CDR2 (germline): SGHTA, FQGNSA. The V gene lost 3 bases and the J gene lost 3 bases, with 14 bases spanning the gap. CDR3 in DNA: TGTGCCAGCAGCTTCCTAATAGGGGCAGACACCGGGGAGCTGTTTTTT. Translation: CASSFLIGADTGELFF.

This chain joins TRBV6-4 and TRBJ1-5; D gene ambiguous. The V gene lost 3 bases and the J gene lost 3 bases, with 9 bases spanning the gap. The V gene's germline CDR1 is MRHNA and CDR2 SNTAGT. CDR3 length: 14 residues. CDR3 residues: CASSEAPNNQPQHF. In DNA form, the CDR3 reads TGTGCCAGCAGTGAAGCACCCAACAATCAGCCCCAGCATTTT.

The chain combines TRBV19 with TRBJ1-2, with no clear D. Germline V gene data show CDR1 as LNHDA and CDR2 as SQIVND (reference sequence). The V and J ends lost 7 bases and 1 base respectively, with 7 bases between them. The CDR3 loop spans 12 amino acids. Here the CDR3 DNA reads TGTGCCAGTATATTTTTTAACTATGGCTACACCTTC. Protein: CASIFFNYGYTF.

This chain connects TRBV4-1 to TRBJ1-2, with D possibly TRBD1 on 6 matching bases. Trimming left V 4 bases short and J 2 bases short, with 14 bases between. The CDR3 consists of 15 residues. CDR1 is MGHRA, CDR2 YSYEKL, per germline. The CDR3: CASSRPGQRNYGYTF. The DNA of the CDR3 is TGCGCCAGCAGCCGACCGGGACAAAGAAACTATGGCTACACCTTC.

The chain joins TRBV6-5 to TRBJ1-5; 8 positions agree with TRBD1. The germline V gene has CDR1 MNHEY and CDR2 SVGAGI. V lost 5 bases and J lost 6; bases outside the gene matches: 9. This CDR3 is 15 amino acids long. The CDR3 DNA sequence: TGTGCCAGCAGTCAAGGGCAGGGGGCGGGTCAGCCCCAGCATTTT. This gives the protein CASSQGQGAGQPQHF.

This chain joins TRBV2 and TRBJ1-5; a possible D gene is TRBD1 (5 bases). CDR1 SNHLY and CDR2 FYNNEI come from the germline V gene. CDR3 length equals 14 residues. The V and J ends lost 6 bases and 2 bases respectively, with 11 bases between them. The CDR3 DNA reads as TGTGCCAGCAGCCCCCAGGGTGGCAATCAGCCCCAGCATTTT. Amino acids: CASSPQGGNQPQHF.

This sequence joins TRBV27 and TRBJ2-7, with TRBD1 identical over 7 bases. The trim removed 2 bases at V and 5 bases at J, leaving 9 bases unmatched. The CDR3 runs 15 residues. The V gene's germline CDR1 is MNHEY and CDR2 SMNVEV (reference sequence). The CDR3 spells CASSLTLTGRNEQYF. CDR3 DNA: TGTGCCAGCAGTTTAACTTTGACAGGGCGCAACGAGCAGTACTTC.

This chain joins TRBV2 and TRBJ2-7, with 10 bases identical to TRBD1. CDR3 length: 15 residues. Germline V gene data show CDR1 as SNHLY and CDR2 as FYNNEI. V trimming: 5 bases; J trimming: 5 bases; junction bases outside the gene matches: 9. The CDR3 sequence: CASSITDRGVDEQYV. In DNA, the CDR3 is TGTGCCAGCAGTATTACGGACAGGGGGGTAGACGAGCAGTACGTC.

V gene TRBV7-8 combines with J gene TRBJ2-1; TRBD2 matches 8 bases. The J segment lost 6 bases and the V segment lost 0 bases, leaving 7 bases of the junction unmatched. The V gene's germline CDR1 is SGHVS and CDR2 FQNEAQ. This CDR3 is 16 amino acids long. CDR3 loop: CASSLASGGTFNEQFF. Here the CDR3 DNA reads TGTGCCAGCAGCTTAGCGTCGGGGGGGACCTTCAATGAGCAGTTCTTC.

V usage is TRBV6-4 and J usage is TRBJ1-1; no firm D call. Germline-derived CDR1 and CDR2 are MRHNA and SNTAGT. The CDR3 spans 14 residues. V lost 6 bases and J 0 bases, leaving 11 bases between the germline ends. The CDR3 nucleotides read TGTGCCAGCAGGAAAGGAGGAATGAACACTGAAGCTTTCTTT. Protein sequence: CASRKGGMNTEAFF.

The CDR3 DNA reads as TGTGCCAGCAGCTGGGGGCGGGCATACAATGAGCAGTTCTTC. Encoded protein: CASSWGRAYNEQFF. The chain combines TRBV5-8 with TRBJ2-1; perhaps TRBD1 as D (6 bases). The CDR3 spans 14 residues. Trimming cost V 3 bases and J 4 bases, with 11 bases left between them. CDR1 and CDR2 from the germline V gene are SGHTS and YDEGEE.